This is a list of T cell receptor beta chains from one sample in a study of T cell changes during pregnancy in multiple sclerosis. The assay was immunoSEQ multiplex PCR, and TCRdb's table has in-frame clones only and misses some. Of about 57,000 clones in the sample, 92% were seen once. The input for sequencing was CD4+ T cells from peripheral blood mononuclear cells, taken in the second trimester of pregnancy. Receptor source: a female donor with multiple sclerosis, enrolled in a pregnancy study. Both conserved end residues are part of each CDR3. D genes are given only for firm matches. Clone size is stated in some rows and not others, as once, few, many or a class when expanded.

d_call	v_call	clone_size	j_call	cdr3_aa	cdr3_nt
-	TRBV5-6	-	TRBJ2-7	CASSPRTYEQYF	TGTGCCAGCAGCCCCCGCACATACGAGCAGTACTTC
TRBD2	TRBV7-9	-	TRBJ2-3	CASSRGLAGEADTQYF	TGTGCCAGCAGCCGTGGACTAGCGGGAGAGGCAGATACGCAGTATTTT
TRBD1	TRBV5-1	-	TRBJ2-1	CASTLERQGTGNEQFF	TGCGCCAGCACCCTCGAGCGACAGGGAACGGGCAATGAGCAGTTCTTC
TRBD1	TRBV7-9	-	TRBJ1-1	CASRPQYGMDRGNTEAFF	TGTGCCAGCAGGCCGCAATACGGTATGGACAGGGGGAACACTGAAGCTTTCTTT
-	TRBV9	-	TRBJ1-3	CASSVTAGSGNTIYF	TGTGCCAGCAGCGTGACAGCGGGCTCTGGAAACACCATATATTTT
-	TRBV5-1	-	TRBJ1-3	CASSLAAGEGSGNTIYF	TGCGCCAGCAGCTTGGCTGCCGGGGAGGGCTCTGGAAACACCATATATTTT
TRBD1	TRBV9	-	TRBJ1-1	CASSVDRGNTEAFF	TGTGCCAGCAGCGTAGACAGGGGGAACACTGAAGCTTTCTTT
-	TRBV27	-	TRBJ2-7	CASSSRVYYEQYF	TGTGCCAGCAGTTCGCGGGTCTACTACGAGCAGTACTTC
-	TRBV2	-	TRBJ2-2	CASREGAGLPGELFF	TGTGCCAGCAGGGAAGGGGCAGGGCTTCCCGGGGAGCTGTTTTTT
-	TRBV27	-	TRBJ2-7	CASSFQERAYEQYF	TGTGCCAGCAGTTTCCAGGAGAGGGCCTACGAGCAGTACTTC
-	TRBV10-3	-	TRBJ2-7	CAISSGTYSYEQYF	TGTGCCATCAGTTCCGGGACTTACTCCTACGAGCAGTACTTC
TRBD1	TRBV4-2	-	TRBJ1-6	CASSQDPGGNSPLHF	TGTGCCAGCAGCCAAGATCCAGGGGGCAATTCACCCCTCCACTTT
TRBD2	TRBV13	-	TRBJ2-7	CASRASGGPYEQHF	TGTGCCAGCAGGGCTAGCGGGGGGCCCTACGAGCAGCACTTC
TRBD1	TRBV5-1	-	TRBJ1-4	CASSLGRGREKLFF	TGCGCCAGCAGCTTGGGCAGGGGGCGTGAAAAACTGTTTTTT
-	TRBV7-6	-	TRBJ1-4	CASSLAAGTTTNEKLFF	TGTGCCAGCAGCTTAGCGGCAGGGACTACAACTAATGAAAAACTGTTTTTT
-	TRBV14	-	TRBJ1-2	CASSQIYGSGYTF	TGTGCCAGCAGCCAAATTTACGGGTCCGGCTACACCTTC
-	TRBV2	-	TRBJ2-4	CASSEGRTIQYF	TGTGCCAGCAGTGAGGGGAGAACAATTCAGTACTTC
-	TRBV6-5	-	TRBJ1-2	CASQKSGRDYGYTF	TGTGCCAGCCAAAAATCCGGGCGGGACTATGGCTACACCTTC
-	TRBV5-1	-	TRBJ2-7	CASSFVQGDEQYF	TGCGCCAGCAGCTTCGTACAGGGAGACGAGCAGTACTTC
-	TRBV14	-	TRBJ2-7	CASSREGASYEQYF	TGTGCCAGCAGCAGGGAAGGGGCCTCCTACGAGCAGTACTTC
-	TRBV7-6	-	TRBJ2-1	CASSVQASSYNEQFF	TGTGCCAGCAGCGTACAAGCGAGCTCCTACAATGAGCAGTTCTTC
TRBD1	TRBV30	few	TRBJ1-5	CAWSVQGTNQPQHF	TGTGCCTGGAGTGTACAGGGGACCAATCAGCCCCAGCATTTT
-	TRBV2	-	TRBJ1-1	CASSASENTEAFF	TGTGCCAGCAGTGCTTCAGAGAACACTGAAGCTTTCTTT
TRBD1	TRBV11-2	-	TRBJ2-7	CASSFKTGLGEQYF	TGTGCCAGCAGCTTCAAGACAGGGTTAGGCGAGCAGTACTTC
TRBD1	TRBV7-2	-	TRBJ1-4	CASSRVLLRTGPNEKLFF	TGTGCCAGCAGCCGCGTACTATTACGGACAGGGCCTAATGAAAAACTGTTTTTT
-	TRBV9	-	TRBJ1-2	CASSGTGLANYGYTF	TGTGCCAGCAGCGGTACAGGGCTAGCTAACTATGGCTACACCTTC
TRBD2	TRBV6-5	-	TRBJ2-3	CASSPGSAGVDTQYF	TGTGCCAGCAGTCCCGGGAGCGCGGGGGTGGATACGCAGTATTTT
-	TRBV13	once	TRBJ2-2	CASSPPYGRGGNTGELFF	TGTGCCAGCAGCCCCCCCTATGGGAGGGGGGGTAACACCGGGGAGCTGTTTTTT
TRBD1	TRBV6-1	-	TRBJ2-3	CASSRDRGTDTQYF	TGTGCCAGCAGCAGGGACAGGGGTACAGATACGCAGTATTTT
-	TRBV9	-	TRBJ2-1	CASSVGRDSPYNEQFF	TGTGCCAGCAGCGTCGGGCGGGACTCCCCCTACAATGAGCAGTTCTTC
TRBD1	TRBV5-1	once	TRBJ2-3	CASSLEFQGAQYF	TGCGCCAGCAGCTTGGAGTTTCAGGGGGCGCAGTATTTT